This T cell receptor beta chain appears in the sequencing data of a study of regulatory T cells in long-lasting Graves disease. Findings and limits, study-wide: Relative to newly diagnosed Graves' patients, persistent ones had lower TCR diversity. New patients shared around 920 public clonotypes, fewer than the approximately 2,700 shared by persistent patients.

Researchers made TCR beta libraries by using iRepertoire HTBI primers and running Arm-PCR on CDR3 regions. TCRdb processed the multiplex PCR reads anew with MiXCR; each CDR3 protein has one entry. The repertoire has around 460,000 distinct CDR3 sequences, less than 25% of them found once; the top ten carry about an eighth. CDR1 is SEHNR and CDR2 is FQNEAQ in the germline V gene (reference sequence). The CDR3 extends over 15 amino acids. Trimming cost V 4 bases and J 0 bases, with 10 bases left between them. This sample's time point: persistent/refractory GD, antithyroid drugs over 5 years with positive TRAb. Scientists built the TCR library using RNA that was extracted from PBMCs. Enrollment of patients was through an endocrinology department in Xi'an, China. Points on this clonotype: Its antigen remains unknown.

The rearrangement links TRBV7-9 to TRBJ1-5, with D hard to call. Sample: peripheral blood mononuclear cells (PBMCs), taken when the disease was refractory, from a patient treated with antithyroid drugs. The receptor was derived from a female donor with Graves disease. CDR3 sequence: CASSSMTASNQPQHF. The CDR3 DNA reads TGTGCCAGCAGCTCCATGACGGCTAGCAATCAGCCCCAGCATTTT.